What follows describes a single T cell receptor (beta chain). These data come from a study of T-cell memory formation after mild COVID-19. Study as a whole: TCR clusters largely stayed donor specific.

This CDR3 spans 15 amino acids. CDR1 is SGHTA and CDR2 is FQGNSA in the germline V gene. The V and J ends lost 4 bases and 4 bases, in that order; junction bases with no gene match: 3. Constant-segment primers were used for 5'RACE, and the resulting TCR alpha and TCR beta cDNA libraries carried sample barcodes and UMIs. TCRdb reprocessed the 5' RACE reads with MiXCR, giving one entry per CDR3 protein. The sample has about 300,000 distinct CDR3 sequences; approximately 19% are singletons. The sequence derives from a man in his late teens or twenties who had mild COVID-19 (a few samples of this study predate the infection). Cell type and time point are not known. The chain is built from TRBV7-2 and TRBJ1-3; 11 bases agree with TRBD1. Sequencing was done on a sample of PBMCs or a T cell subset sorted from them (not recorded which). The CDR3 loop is CASSSDRGRGNTIYF. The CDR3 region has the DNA TGTGCCAGCAGCTCGGACAGGGGGCGAGGAAACACCATATATTTT.